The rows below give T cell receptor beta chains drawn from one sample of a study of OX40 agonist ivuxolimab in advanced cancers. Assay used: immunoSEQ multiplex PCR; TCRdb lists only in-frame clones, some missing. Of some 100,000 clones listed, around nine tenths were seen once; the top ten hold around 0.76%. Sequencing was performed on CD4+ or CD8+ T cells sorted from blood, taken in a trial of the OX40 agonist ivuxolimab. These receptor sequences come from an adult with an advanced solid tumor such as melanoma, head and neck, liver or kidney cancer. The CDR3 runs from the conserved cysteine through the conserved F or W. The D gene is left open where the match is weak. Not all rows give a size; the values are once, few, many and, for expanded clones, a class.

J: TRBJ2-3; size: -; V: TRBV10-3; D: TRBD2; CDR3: CAISDSATSGGAGATQYF; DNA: TGTGCCATCAGTGACTCCGCGACTAGCGGGGGGGCAGGAGCTACGCAGTATTTT
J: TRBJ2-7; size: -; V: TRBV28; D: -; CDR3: CASRTLPYEQYF; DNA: TGTGCCAGCAGGACTCTCCCCTACGAGCAGTACTTC
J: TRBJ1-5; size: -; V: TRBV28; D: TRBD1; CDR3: CATKRQGLRSNQPQHF; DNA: TGTGCCACCAAGCGACAGGGGTTGAGGAGCAATCAGCCCCAGCATTTT
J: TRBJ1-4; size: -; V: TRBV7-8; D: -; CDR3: CASSKGGDEKLFF; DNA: TGTGCCAGCAGCAAGGGGGGCGACGAAAAACTGTTTTTT
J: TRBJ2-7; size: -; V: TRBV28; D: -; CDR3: CASRRAEAPYEQYF; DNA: TGTGCCAGCAGGAGGGCGGAGGCCCCCTACGAGCAGTACTTC
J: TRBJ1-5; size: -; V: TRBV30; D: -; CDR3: CAWRSTAYSNQPQHF; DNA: TGTGCCTGGAGGTCGACGGCCTATAGCAATCAGCCCCAGCATTTT
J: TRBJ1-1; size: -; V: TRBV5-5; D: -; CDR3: CASSLMPVGDTEAFF; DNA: TGTGCCAGCAGCTTGATGCCTGTGGGTGACACTGAAGCTTTCTTT
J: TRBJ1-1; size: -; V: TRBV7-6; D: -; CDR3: CASSPPGGGGEAFF; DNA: TGTGCCAGCAGTCCGCCTGGGGGTGGTGGCGAAGCTTTCTTT
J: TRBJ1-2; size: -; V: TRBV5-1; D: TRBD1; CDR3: CASSLSPGTGIYGYTF; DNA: TGCGCCAGCAGCTTGTCCCCCGGGACAGGGATCTATGGCTACACCTTC
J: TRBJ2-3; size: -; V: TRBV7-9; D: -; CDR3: CASSLGTTADTQYF; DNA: TGTGCCAGCAGCTTAGGGACTACCGCAGATACGCAGTATTTT
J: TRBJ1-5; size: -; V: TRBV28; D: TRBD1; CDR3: CASRQTGTGQPQHF; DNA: TGTGCCAGCAGGCAGACAGGGACGGGACAGCCCCAGCATTTT
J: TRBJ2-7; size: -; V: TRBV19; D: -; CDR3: CASGGHTYEQYF; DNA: TGTGCCAGCGGGGGGCATACCTACGAGCAGTACTTC
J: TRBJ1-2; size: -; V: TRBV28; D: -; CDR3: CASSLDNYGYTF; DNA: TGTGCCAGCAGTTTGGACAACTATGGCTACACCTTC
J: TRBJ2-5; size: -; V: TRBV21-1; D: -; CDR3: CASSKRRTGTETQYF; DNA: TGTGCCAGCAGCAAAAGACGGACAGGGACAGAGACCCAGTACTTC
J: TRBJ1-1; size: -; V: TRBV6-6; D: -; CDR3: CASTSEAFF; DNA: TGTGCCAGCACCTCAGAAGCTTTCTTT
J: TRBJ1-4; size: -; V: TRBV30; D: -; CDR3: CAWSSQSEKLFF; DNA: TGTGCCTGGAGTTCCCAATCTGAAAAACTGTTTTTT
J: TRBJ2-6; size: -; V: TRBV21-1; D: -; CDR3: CASSKKEAQDRKSSGANVLTF; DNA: TGTGCCAGCAGCAAAAAAGAGGCCCAAGACAGGAAGAGCTCTGGGGCCAACGTCCTGACTTTC
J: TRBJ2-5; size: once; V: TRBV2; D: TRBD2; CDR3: CASRPGGAIQETQYF; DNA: TGTGCCAGCAGACCGGGAGGGGCGATCCAAGAGACCCAGTACTTC
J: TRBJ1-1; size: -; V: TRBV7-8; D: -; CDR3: CASSLQGNTEAFF; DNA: TGTGCCAGCAGCTTACAGGGGAACACTGAAGCTTTCTTT
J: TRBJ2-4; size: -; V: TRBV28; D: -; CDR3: CASSLYVGGEAKNIQYF; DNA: TGTGCCAGCAGTTTATATGTGGGGGGCGAAGCCAAAAACATTCAGTACTTC
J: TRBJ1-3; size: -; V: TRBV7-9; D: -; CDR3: CASSPGRAGNTIYF; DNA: TGTGCCAGCAGCCCGGGGCGGGCCGGAAACACCATATATTTT
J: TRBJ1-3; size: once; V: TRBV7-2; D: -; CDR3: CASSYSGGNTIYF; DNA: TGTGCCAGCAGCTACTCGGGGGGAAACACCATATATTTT